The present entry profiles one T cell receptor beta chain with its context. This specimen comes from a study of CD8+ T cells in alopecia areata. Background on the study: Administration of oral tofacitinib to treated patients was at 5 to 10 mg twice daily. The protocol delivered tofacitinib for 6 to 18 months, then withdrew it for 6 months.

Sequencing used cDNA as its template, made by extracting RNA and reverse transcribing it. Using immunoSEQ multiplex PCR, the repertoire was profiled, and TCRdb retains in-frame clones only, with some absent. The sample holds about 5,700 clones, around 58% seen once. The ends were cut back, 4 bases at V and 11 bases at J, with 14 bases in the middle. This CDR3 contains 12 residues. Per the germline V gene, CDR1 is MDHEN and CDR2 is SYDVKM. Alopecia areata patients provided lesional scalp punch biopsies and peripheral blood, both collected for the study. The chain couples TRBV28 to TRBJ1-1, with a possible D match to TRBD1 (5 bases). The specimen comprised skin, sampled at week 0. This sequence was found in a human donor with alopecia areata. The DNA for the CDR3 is TGTGCCAGCAGTTCTAAGGGGCGATTCGCTTTCTTT. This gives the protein CASSSKGRFAFF.